The text below deals with one T cell receptor beta chain. These data come from a study of blood T cell repertoires in COVID-19. Study overall: Specimens from acute and convalescent COVID-19 originated in the United States, Italy and Spain. The cDNA or gDNA used as material had been derived from T cells, B-cell-depleted T cells, or PBMCs.

Original analysis: Amplification from reference gene primers served as the basis for estimated nucleated cell counts. Clones were read by immunoSEQ multiplex PCR, and TCRdb kept only the in-frame ones, dropping some. D and trimming were read from the DNA, whereas the V and J calls and clone size are those reported in that table. In the table there are about 43,000 clones, around 79% of which are singletons. V shed 3 bases and J 8 bases; nucleotides not matched to a gene: 15. The germline V gene encodes CDR1 SEHNR and CDR2 FQNEAQ (reference sequence). CDR3 length: 17 residues. Sequenced sample: peripheral blood. The chain links TRBV7-9 to TRBJ1-2; 10 positions match TRBD1. The receptor comes from a woman aged 60-70 years with acute or convalescent COVID-19. The DNA for the CDR3 is TGTGCCAGCAGCTTCGCGTGGACCGGGACAGGGGAGGAGGGCTACACCTTC. This sequence encodes CASSFAWTGTGEEGYTF. Filled out from reference TRBV7-9 and TRBJ1-2, the complete variable domain reads DTGVSQNPRHKITKRGQNVTFRCDPISEHNRLYWYRQTLGQGPEFLTYFQNEAQLEKSRLLSDRFSAERPKGSFSTLEIQRTEQGDSAMYLCASSFAWTGTGEEGYTFGSGTRLTVV.